What follows are 20 T cell receptor beta chains derived from one specimen sequenced in a study of cytomegalovirus exposure and HLA in healthy donors. The study ran its PCR with 60 Vbeta and 13 Jbeta primers. Clones were read by immunoSEQ multiplex PCR, and TCRdb kept only the in-frame ones, dropping some. The sample consists of roughly 150,000 clones, around four fifths of them appearing once. The sample comprised PBMCs. The receptor set was obtained from a male donor in good health and CMV-seronegative.

The chain carries TRBV30 and TRBJ2-7; TRBD1 matches at 10 bases. The junction had 18 bases not matched to a gene; V was cut back by 4 bases and J by 3 bases. The V gene's germline CDR1 is GTSNPN and CDR2 SVGIG (reference sequence). CDR3 length: 18 residues. The CDR3 DNA reads TGTGCCTGGAAGAGACAGGGGGCCGATTGGCTAGTGCGCTACGAGCAGTACTTC. Residues: CAWKRQGADWLVRYEQYF.

This chain links TRBV7-2 with TRBJ1-1; 8 nucleotides align to TRBD1. This CDR3 region has 13 residues. V lost 5 bases, J lost 4 bases, and 3 bases stayed unmatched. CDR1 and CDR2 from the germline V gene are SGHTA and FQGNSA. The CDR3 coding sequence is TGTGCCAGCAGCCAGACAGGGGCCACTGAAGCTTTCTTT. It translates to CASSQTGATEAFF. Combining the CDR3 with reference TRBV7-2 and TRBJ1-1 gives the whole variable domain GAGVSQSPSNKVTEKGKDVELRCDPISGHTALYWYRQSLGQGLEFLIYFQGNSAPDKSGLPSDRFSAERTGGSVSTLTIQRTQQEDSAVYLCASSQTGATEAFFGQGTRLTVV.

The V and J genes are TRBV2 and TRBJ2-1, with a weak D call TRBD2 (6 bases). The germline V and J ends were trimmed by 3 bases and 8 bases, with 14 bases remaining between them. The CDR3 is 14 residues long. Germline V CDR1 and CDR2: SNHLY, FYNNEI. The CDR3 coding sequence is TGTGCCAGCAGTGATGGATTGAGGGACTATGAGCAGTTCTTC. This gives the protein CASSDGLRDYEQFF.

The chain is built from TRBV6-5 and TRBJ2-3, with unresolved D. Looked up from germline, CDR1 is MNHEY and CDR2 is SVGAGI. This CDR3 is built from 15 residues. Trimming cost V 2 bases and J 1 base, with 10 bases left between them. CDR3 nucleotide sequence: TGTGCCAGCAGTTACACGGCGCTAGGCACAGATACGCAGTATTTT. This codes for CASSYTALGTDTQYF.

The rearrangement uses TRBV6-6 and TRBJ2-1, with 9 nucleotides matching TRBD1. V lost 5 bases and J lost 7; bases outside the gene matches: 6. Germline loops: CDR1 MNHNY, CDR2 SVGAGI (reference sequence). CDR3 size: 14 residues. The CDR3 region has the DNA TGTGCCAGCAGTATACAGGGGGCGAGGAATGAGCAGTTCTTC. Translation: CASSIQGARNEQFF.

The J gene is TRBJ1-3, the V gene TRBV7-2; TRBD1 matches 8 bases. The J call may be wrong; the DNA end is better matched by TRBJ2-2. Germline assignment: CDR1 SGHTA and CDR2 FQGNSA. This CDR3 is 16 amino acids long. The CDR3 here is CASSLKRGQEYGELFF. For the CDR3, the DNA is TGTGCCAGCAGTTTAAAGAGGGGACAGGAATACGGGGAGCTGTTTTTT.

This chain uses TRBV5-1 with TRBJ2-7, with TRBD1 as a possible D gene (5 bases). The CDR3 extends over 11 amino acids. Trimming shortened V by 1 base and J by 7 bases, and 6 bases separated the two germline ends. Per germline, CDR1 SGHRS and CDR2 YFSETQ. The CDR3 nucleotides are TGCGCCAGCAGCTTGTCAGGGGAGCAGTACTTC. Its protein is CASSLSGEQYF.

V usage is TRBV5-5 and J usage is TRBJ2-5; 8 positions agree with TRBD2. Germline assignment: CDR1 SGHKS and CDR2 YYEKEE (reference sequence). V shed 4 bases, J shed 3 bases, and the junction held 11 bases outside the gene matches. The CDR3 contains 16 residues. The CDR3 DNA is TGTGCCAGCAGCCCCTCCGCGGGGGGAGTTGAAGAGACCCAGTACTTC. This encodes CASSPSAGGVEETQYF.

The chain joins TRBV7-2 to TRBJ1-1, with D uncertain. The CDR3 spans 15 residues. Trimming removed 6 bases at V and 0 bases at J, with 14 bases between. Germline lookup yields CDR1 SGHTA and CDR2 FQGNSA. In DNA, the CDR3 is TGTGCCAGCAGTCCCTTTGTGGCCGTGAACACTGAAGCTTTCTTT. It specifies CASSPFVAVNTEAFF.

V usage is TRBV2 and J usage is TRBJ2-7, with TRBD2 identical over 9 bases. CDR1 and CDR2 from the germline V gene are SNHLY and FYNNEI. V was clipped by 6 bases and J by 4 bases; unmatched bases: 7. The CDR3 covers 14 residues. The CDR3 nucleotides read TGTGCCAGCAGCCGAGTAGCGGGAGAGTACGAGCAGTACTTC. Its translation: CASSRVAGEYEQYF.

CDR3 sequence (DNA): TGCAGCGTTGAAGAGCCCGGGGGAGGTTCAGGTGAGCAGTTCTTC. Its translation: CSVEEPGGGSGEQFF. The genes are TRBV29-1 and TRBJ2-1; tentative D call: TRBD2 (6 bases). The CDR3 consists of 15 residues. V was trimmed by 0 bases and J by 9 bases, leaving 18 bases between them. Germline V gives CDR1 SQVTM, CDR2 ANQGSEA.

This clone was counted a single time. J is TRBJ2-7 and V is TRBV27; possibly TRBD1 for D (6 bases). Germline values: CDR1 MNHEY, CDR2 SMNVEV (reference sequence). V was shortened by 4 bases and J by 2 bases, with 21 bases between the two germline ends. This CDR3 spans 17 amino acids. Here the CDR3 reads CASSSQPHRDLTYEQYF. The CDR3 DNA reads as TGTGCCAGCAGTTCCCAACCTCACAGGGACCTTACCTACGAGCAGTACTTC.

J is TRBJ2-1 and V is TRBV7-9; weak D call: TRBD1 (6 bases). Trimming shortened V by 5 bases and J by 2 bases, and 16 bases separated the two germline ends. CDR1 SEHNR and CDR2 FQNEAQ come from the germline V gene (reference sequence). This CDR3 comprises 16 residues. DNA of the CDR3: TGTGCCAGCAGCCAAGTTACAGGGTCCCCCTACAATGAGCAGTTCTTC. Its protein is CASSQVTGSPYNEQFF.

This clone turned up a few times. The DNA of the CDR3 is TGTGCCAGCAGTGAGACTGACCGACTCCTCAATGAGCAGTTCTTC. Its translation is CASSETDRLLNEQFF. The chain carries TRBV6-6 and TRBJ2-1, with D unresolved. CDR3 size: 15 residues. The V gene lost 5 bases and the J gene lost 6 bases, with 17 bases spanning the gap. The germline V gene encodes CDR1 MNHNY and CDR2 SVGAGI (reference sequence).

V is TRBV11-2 and J is TRBJ1-1; D possibly corresponds to TRBD1 (6 bases). The germline CDR1 and CDR2 sequences are SGHAT and FQNNGV. V lost 4 bases, J lost 1 base, and 13 bases lay in between. This CDR3 has 15 amino acids. For the CDR3, the DNA is TGTGCCAGCAGCTCACCCCAGACAGGGAACACTGAAGCTTTCTTT. This encodes CASSSPQTGNTEAFF.

The table lists this clone with a few counts. The chain carries TRBV27 and TRBJ2-7; perhaps TRBD2 as D (5 bases). There are 16 residues in the CDR3. Germline-derived CDR1 and CDR2 are MNHEY and SMNVEV (reference sequence). V shed 1 base and J shed 0 bases, with 13 bases lying between them. CDR3 sequence reads: CASSLYKTISSYEQYF. DNA for the CDR3: TGTGCCAGCAGTTTATATAAGACTATCAGCTCCTACGAGCAGTACTTC.

The table lists this clone with a count of one. The genes are TRBV7-3 and TRBJ2-1, with 7 bases lining up with TRBD2. The CDR3 has 17 amino acids. V dropped 1 base and J dropped 3; count of bases not matched to a gene: 9. CDR1 is SGHTA and CDR2 is FQGTGA in the germline V gene. This chain's CDR3 is CASSLRGGLHNYNEQFF. The CDR3 region has the DNA TGTGCCAGCAGCTTAAGGGGGGGACTTCATAACTACAATGAGCAGTTCTTC.

This chain links TRBV7-8 with TRBJ1-1; possible D gene TRBD1, 6 bases. Germline V gives CDR1 SGHVS, CDR2 FQNEAQ. CDR3 length equals 15 residues. Deletions cut 4 bases from V and 5 bases from J, with 17 bases between. In DNA form, the CDR3 reads TGTGCCAGCAGCTCAAGTACAGGGTTAGGGACTGAAGCTTTCTTT. Residues: CASSSSTGLGTEAFF.

The chain recombines TRBV18 with TRBJ1-6; 7 bases map to TRBD1. V was clipped by 2 bases and J by 5 bases; unmatched bases: 3. Germline CDR1 KGHSH, CDR2 LQKENI. This CDR3 has 15 amino acids. This CDR3 reads CASSPSGTDNSPLHF. The CDR3 DNA sequence: TGTGCCAGCTCACCAAGTGGGACAGATAATTCACCCCTCCACTTT.

The rearrangement uses TRBV4-2 and TRBJ2-7, with D possibly TRBD2 on 6 matching bases. CDR3 length: 14 amino acids. Per germline, CDR1 LGHNA and CDR2 YNFKEQ. The germline V and J ends were trimmed by 0 bases and 3 bases, with 9 bases remaining between them. The CDR3 region has the DNA TGTGCCAGCAGCCAAGAGTGGAGGGACTACGAGCAGTACTTC. This codes for CASSQEWRDYEQYF.